This T cell receptor (beta chain) was sequenced for a study of T cell clonotyping in hematopoietic cell transplantation. The CDR3 loop spans 15 amino acids. Germline-derived CDR1 and CDR2 are ENHRY and SYGVKD. The V and J ends lost 6 bases and 1 base, in that order; junction bases with no gene match: 4. Using immunoSEQ multiplex PCR, the repertoire was profiled, and TCRdb retains in-frame clones only, with some absent. The table shows about 9,400 clones, with over 60% occurring only once. The TCR comes from a male patient in his thirties or forties who had an allogeneic stem cell transplant from a related donor, so the T cells may come from the graft donor. Some clones in this sample may be carry-over from other donors' samples. The sequencing used PBMCs, collected 180 days after allogeneic stem cell transplant. The gene calls are TRBV10-3 and TRBJ2-2; 8 positions agree with TRBD1. Written as DNA, the CDR3 is TGTGCCATCAGGACCGGGACAGGGAACACCGGGGAGCTGTTTTTT. Encoded protein: CAIRTGTGNTGELFF.